Included here is one T cell receptor (beta chain) sequence, with context. This specimen belongs to a study of OX40 agonist ivuxolimab in advanced cancers. Study in general: Patients were treated with ivuxolimab, an agonistic anti-OX40 (CD134) antibody.

This table comes from immunoSEQ multiplex PCR, and its TCRdb copy is limited to in-frame clones, with some not included. The table has 40,000 to 45,000 clones, more than 70% seen once. Germline-derived CDR1 and CDR2 are WSHSY and SAAADI. This CDR3 comprises 16 residues. V was clipped by 5 bases and J by 1 base, with 16 bases between them. The chain links TRBV10-2 to TRBJ2-3; the D gene could be TRBD1 or TRBD2 (5 bases each). Sequencing used CD4+ or CD8+ T cells sorted from blood, obtained in a trial of the OX40 agonist ivuxolimab. This TCR derives from an adult with an advanced solid tumor such as melanoma, head and neck, liver or kidney cancer. The CDR3 DNA sequence: TGCGCCAGCAGTCCGGGGCCCGAAAGGGGCACAGATACGCAGTATTTT. It is translated as CASSPGPERGTDTQYF.